This T cell receptor beta chain was captured by sequencing in a study of T cells after yellow fever vaccination. TCRdb re-called the 5' RACE reads through MiXCR, storing one row per CDR3 protein. The data contain about 360,000 distinct CDR3 sequences, roughly 6.1% of them singletons. This CDR3 is built from 14 residues. Germline trimming cut 6 bases from V and 4 bases from J; bases unmatched to any gene: 6. Germline CDR1 reads LNHDA; CDR2 reads SQIVND (reference sequence). This clonotype appeared many times. Its antigen is not identified. Study results and caveats: Reappearing after the booster were most of the clones from primary vaccination (roughly 96% CD4, around 90% CD8). Just a small share of clonotypes turned up in the CD4 compartment as well as the CD8 compartment. By day 5 rather than day 15, the secondary response had peaked, though it was weaker.

The sequence was obtained from a man aged 25-40 years who received the YFV17D yellow fever vaccine. The J gene is TRBJ2-5, the V gene TRBV19; 9 bases map to TRBD2. The sequencing used PBMCs, collected 5 days after the yellow fever booster vaccination. For the CDR3, the DNA is TGTGCCAGTAGGTCCCTAGCGGGAAGAGAGACCCAGTACTTC. Amino acids: CASRSLAGRETQYF.